Following are 29 T cell receptor beta chains from one sample sequenced in a study of blood T cell repertoires in COVID-19. The table came from immunoSEQ multiplex PCR; TCRdb's copy has only in-frame clones and leaves some out. The table has fewer than 250,000 clones, just over 90% seen once. Input material: peripheral blood. These receptors were obtained from a young man with acute or convalescent COVID-19.

The chain links TRBV24-1 to TRBJ2-1; D is ambiguous. V lost 2 bases, J lost 9 bases, and 19 bases lay in between. Germline CDR1 reads KGHDR; CDR2 reads SFDVKD. The CDR3 runs to 16 residues. Here the CDR3 DNA reads TGTGCCACCAGTGATTCCAGATTTTCCAGAATCAGTGAGCAGTTCTTC. Translated, it gives CATSDSRFSRISEQFF.

This chain links TRBV3-1 (or the pseudogene TRBV3-2) with TRBJ2-3; 8 bases align to TRBD2. The length of the CDR3 is 16 residues. Germline values: CDR1 LGHDT, CDR2 YNNKEL (reference sequence). Trimming cost V 2 bases and J 2 bases; bases outside gene matches: 6. CDR3 in DNA: TGTGCCAGCAGCCAACGGCGGGGGGTCCCCACAGATACGCAGTATTTT. Amino acids: CASSQRRGVPTDTQYF.

The rearrangement joins TRBV4-2 to TRBJ2-2; D gene unclear. CDR1 and CDR2 from the germline V gene are LGHNA and YNFKEQ. Trimming shortened V by 8 bases and J by 0 bases, and 13 bases separated the two germline ends. The CDR3 length is 15 residues. The CDR3 nucleotides are TGTGCCAGCGCGGTCTGGTCCGCGAACACCGGGGAGCTGTTTTTT. It specifies CASAVWSANTGELFF.

This chain links TRBV5-4 with TRBJ2-7; 9 bases line up with TRBD2. Losses at the gene ends were 3 bases for V and 5 bases for J; bases not matched to a gene: 9. The CDR3 has 15 residues. Germline values: CDR1 SGHNT, CDR2 YYREEE (reference sequence). CDR3 sequence (DNA): TGTGCCAGCAGCTCCGAGAGCGGGAGGACCCACGAGCAGTACTTC. Amino acid sequence: CASSSESGRTHEQYF.

The chain combines TRBV6-5 with TRBJ2-7; D unresolved. CDR1 is MNHEY, CDR2 SVGAGI, per germline. Trimming removed 5 bases at V and 6 bases at J, with 14 bases between. The CDR3 length is 13 residues. CDR3 amino acids: CASSTTARLEQYF. Here the CDR3 DNA reads TGTGCCAGCAGTACCACCGCGAGACTCGAGCAGTACTTC.

This clone was recorded only once. The genes are TRBV6-6 and TRBJ2-7, with TRBD2 matching 11 bases. The germline gives CDR1 MNHNY, CDR2 SVGAGI (reference sequence). This CDR3 comprises 18 residues. V lost 5 bases and J lost 7; bases outside the gene matches: 19. In nucleotides, the CDR3 is TGTGCCAGCAGTCGTCGTTTGGGGACTAGCGGTTCTCCCCTGGAGCAGTACTTC. Protein: CASSRRLGTSGSPLEQYF.

This chain joins TRBV7-9 and TRBJ1-6, with 9 bases identical to TRBD1. From germline, CDR1 is SEHNR and CDR2 FQNEAQ (reference sequence). The CDR3 consists of 16 residues. Trimming at V came to 4 bases and at J to 7 bases, leaving 8 bases not matched to a gene. CDR3 loop: CASSSEWTGVNSPLHF. The CDR3, as DNA: TGTGCCAGCAGCTCAGAGTGGACAGGGGTAAATTCACCCCTCCACTTT. The full variable domain, in which reference TRBV7-9 and TRBJ1-6 provide the parts outside the CDR3, is DTGVSQNPRHKITKRGQNVTFRCDPISEHNRLYWYRQTLGQGPEFLTYFQNEAQLEKSRLLSDRFSAERPKGSFSTLEIQRTEQGDSAMYLCASSSEWTGVNSPLHFGNGTRLTVT.

This clone was detected only once. The rearrangement uses TRBV18 and TRBJ2-3; D is perhaps TRBD1 (5 bases). The CDR3 length is 13 residues. Trimming pared 5 bases from V and 10 bases from J, leaving 16 bases between. CDR1 is KGHSH and CDR2 is LQKENI in the germline V gene. This CDR3 is CASSATGYGSQYF. DNA of the CDR3: TGTGCCAGCTCAGCAACAGGCTACGGGTCGCAGTATTTT.

The chain is built from TRBV7-8 and TRBJ1-1, with D perhaps TRBD1 (6 bases). This CDR3 contains 14 residues. Germline V gene data show CDR1 as SGHVS and CDR2 as FQNEAQ. The V end was cut by 5 bases, the J end by 1 base, with 11 bases between. The CDR3: CASSPGTTNTEAFF. The CDR3 region has the DNA TGTGCCAGCAGCCCCGGGACAACGAACACTGAAGCTTTCTTT.

Worth noting for this clone: The junction shows a germline mismatch at one end, possibly a read error. This chain joins TRBV7-7 and TRBJ2-2, with 7 nucleotides matching TRBD2. Looked up from germline, CDR1 is SSHAT and CDR2 is FNYEAQ (reference sequence). CDR3 length: 17 amino acids. The CDR3 loop is CASSLSPAGVNTGELFF. The CDR3 DNA reads TGTGCTAGCAGCTTATCCCCGGCGGGGGTGAACACCGGGGAGCTGTTTTTT.

The CDR3 DNA reads TGTGCCAGCAGCGTAGAGGGTCACAGGGGAACTGAAGCTTTCTTT. It translates to CASSVEGHRGTEAFF. This chain connects TRBV9 to TRBJ1-1, with 7 bases lining up with TRBD1. The CDR3 has 15 amino acids. CDR1 is SGDLS and CDR2 is YYNGEE in the germline V gene. Trimming at V came to 0 bases and at J to 5 bases, leaving 7 bases not matched to a gene.

This CDR3 reads CASSHSGTGDTQYF. CDR3 bases: TGTGCCAGCAGCCATAGCGGGACTGGCGATACGCAGTATTTT. The rearrangement joins TRBV3-1 (or the pseudogene TRBV3-2) to TRBJ2-3, with 8 bases identical to TRBD2. In germline, CDR1 is LGHDT, CDR2 YNNKEL (reference sequence). The CDR3 is 14 amino acids. With V trimmed by 3 bases and J by 6 bases, 5 bases remained unmatched.

The chain carries TRBV7-2 and TRBJ2-3; no clear D gene. The CDR3 spans 11 residues. V was pared by 2 bases and J by 5 bases, with 2 bases between. The germline gives CDR1 SGHTA, CDR2 FQGNSA. The CDR3 is CASSLLDTQYF. In DNA, the CDR3 is TGTGCCAGCAGCTTACTAGATACGCAGTATTTT.

CDR3 nucleotides: TGTGCCAGCAGTGACCCCCGACAGGGTAATTCACCCCTCCACTTT. Translation: CASSDPRQGNSPLHF. J is TRBJ1-6 and V is TRBV2; TRBD1 agrees at 7 bases. The V and J ends lost 3 bases and 6 bases, in that order; junction bases with no gene match: 5. CDR3 length: 15 residues. From germline, CDR1 is SNHLY and CDR2 FYNNEI.

The chain is built from TRBV13 and TRBJ2-3; 11 nucleotides align to TRBD2. Germline values: CDR1 PRHDT, CDR2 FYEKMQ (reference sequence). After removal of 5 bases from V and 1 base from J, the junction contained 2 bases not matched to a gene. The CDR3 extends over 15 amino acids. The CDR3 here is CASSMGLAGTDTQYF. As DNA, the CDR3 is TGTGCCAGCAGCATGGGACTAGCGGGCACAGATACGCAGTATTTT.

The V and J genes are TRBV28 and TRBJ1-3, with D perhaps TRBD1 (5 bases). This CDR3 is 14 amino acids long. The V end was cut by 8 bases, the J end by 0 bases, with 11 bases between. The germline V gene has CDR1 MDHEN and CDR2 SYDVKM. The DNA for the CDR3 is TGTGCCAGCTTACAGGACCTCTCTGGAAACACCATATATTTT. Its protein product is CASLQDLSGNTIYF.

The rearrangement uses TRBV15 and TRBJ2-2, with TRBD1 as a possible D gene (5 bases). Germline V gene data show CDR1 as LNHNV and CDR2 as YYDKDF (reference sequence). This CDR3 contains 19 residues. Deletions cut 1 base from V and 0 bases from J, with 18 bases between. CDR3 region: CATSRGYRTTQPNTGELFF. The DNA for the CDR3 is TGTGCCACCAGCAGAGGATACCGGACAACTCAGCCGAACACCGGGGAGCTGTTTTTT.

This clone came up once. The rearrangement uses TRBV27 and TRBJ1-5, with 7 bases aligning to TRBD1. CDR3 size: 17 residues. After removal of 6 bases from V and 3 bases from J, the junction contained 14 bases not matched to a gene. Germline loops: CDR1 MNHEY, CDR2 SMNVEV (reference sequence). CDR3 nucleotides: TGTGCCAGCAGCCGCTCTTGGACAGGAGTTAACAATCAGCCCCAGCATTTT. Its protein is CASSRSWTGVNNQPQHF.

The V gene is TRBV29-1, the J gene TRBJ2-3; tentatively, D is TRBD1 (7 bases). In germline, CDR1 is SQVTM, CDR2 ANQGSEA. This CDR3 is built from 13 residues. V lost 7 bases to trimming and J lost 4 bases, with 15 bases between them. The CDR3 region is CSAEGARADTQYF. CDR3 in DNA: TGCAGCGCGGAGGGGGCGCGCGCAGATACGCAGTATTTT.

CDR3 sequence: CAGTRRQGFGTQYF. The DNA of the CDR3 is TGTGCCGGGACCAGGAGACAGGGCTTTGGGACCCAGTACTTC. This sequence joins TRBV30 and TRBJ2-5; 7 positions match TRBD1. Germline V CDR1 and CDR2: GTSNPN, SVGIG (reference sequence). The CDR3 is made up of 14 amino acids. The ends lost 8 bases at V and 7 bases at J; junction bases unmatched: 16. Based on the CDR3 plus reference TRBV30 and TRBJ2-5, the full variable domain is SQTIHQWPATLVQPVGSPLSLECTVEGTSNPNLYWYRQAAGRGLQLLFYSVGIGQISSEVPQNLSASRPQDRQFILSSKKLLLSDSGFYLCAGTRRQGFGTQYFGPGTRLLVL.

The table lists this clone with a count of one. The same CDR3 also results from other DNA sequences found in this sample. The rearrangement joins TRBV6-1 to TRBJ2-7; 9 nucleotides match TRBD2. Germline-derived CDR1 and CDR2 are MNHNS and SASEGT. The V segment lost 2 bases and the J segment 1 base; nucleotides outside the gene matches: 0. The CDR3 contains 14 residues. The CDR3: CASSETSGSYEQYF. The CDR3 DNA sequence: TGTGCCAGCAGTGAAACTAGCGGGTCCTACGAGCAGTACTTC.

This clone was recorded a few times. The genes are TRBV7-9 and TRBJ1-5; D not resolved. Trimming left V 5 bases short and J 7 bases short, with 9 bases between. The CDR3 runs to 12 residues. CDR1 and CDR2 (germline): SEHNR, FQNEAQ (reference sequence). This chain's CDR3 is CASSLGGQPQHF. In DNA, the CDR3 is TGTGCCAGCAGCCTGGGAGGGCAGCCCCAGCATTTT.

This clone was detected only once. This sequence joins TRBV3-1 (or the pseudogene TRBV3-2) and TRBJ2-7; 7 bases align to TRBD1. Unmatched junction bases numbered 7, after V lost 1 base and J lost 4 bases. CDR1 LGHDT and CDR2 YNNKEL come from the germline V gene (reference sequence). This CDR3 contains 15 residues. CDR3 amino acids: CASSQVTGARYEQYF. CDR3 bases: TGTGCCAGCAGCCAAGTTACAGGGGCGAGGTACGAGCAGTACTTC.

The chain couples TRBV7-8 to TRBJ1-1; 8 bases match TRBD1. In germline, CDR1 is SGHVS, CDR2 FQNEAQ. This CDR3 contains 16 residues. Trimming cost V 0 bases and J 3 bases; bases outside gene matches: 6. The CDR3 is CASSLAQGAWDTEAFF. CDR3 DNA sequence: TGTGCCAGCAGCTTAGCTCAGGGGGCTTGGGACACTGAAGCTTTCTTT.

The chain recombines TRBV6-6 with TRBJ2-2; perhaps TRBD2 as D (6 bases). Trimming left V 3 bases short and J 7 bases short, with 15 bases between. Germline V lookup: CDR1 MNHNY, CDR2 SVGAGI (reference sequence). The CDR3 length is 15 residues. For the CDR3, the DNA is TGTGCCAGCAGTTATTACGGGAGTTCTGACGGGGAGCTGTTTTTT. Translation gives CASSYYGSSDGELFF.

The chain couples TRBV2 to TRBJ1-5; TRBD1 agrees at 8 bases. The trim removed 6 bases at V and 0 bases at J, leaving 4 bases unmatched. The CDR3 is 15 amino acids. The germline CDR1 and CDR2 sequences are SNHLY and FYNNEI. CDR3 sequence: CASRGQGNSNQPQHF. The CDR3 DNA is TGTGCCAGCAGAGGACAGGGAAATAGCAATCAGCCCCAGCATTTT.

This chain connects TRBV28 to TRBJ1-4; D is possibly TRBD1 (6 bases). Germline-derived CDR1 and CDR2 are MDHEN and SYDVKM. V was cut by 4 bases and J by 5 bases, with 17 bases left in between. This CDR3 spans 16 amino acids. For the CDR3, the DNA is TGTGCCAGCAGTTCCTATCAACAGGGTGAGAATGAAAAACTGTTTTTT. Translating it yields CASSSYQQGENEKLFF.

V gene TRBV25-1 combines with J gene TRBJ2-5; 9 bases align to TRBD2. The J segment lost 5 bases and the V segment lost 1 base, leaving 5 bases of the junction unmatched. CDR1 and CDR2 from the germline V gene are MGHDK and SYGVNS. The CDR3 loop spans 15 amino acids. The CDR3 region has the DNA TGTGCCAGCAGTGAATTCCTAGCGGGAACGGAGACCCAGTACTTC. It yields the protein CASSEFLAGTETQYF.

The chain joins TRBV6-5 to TRBJ2-3; no clear D. The V end lost 5 bases, the J end lost 4 bases, and 10 bases lay between the germline ends. The length of the CDR3 is 13 residues. Germline CDR1 reads MNHEY; CDR2 reads SVGAGI. CDR3 sequence (DNA): TGTGCCAGCAGTCAGAGGCTTGCAGATACGCAGTATTTT. Translating it yields CASSQRLADTQYF.